This is a list of T cell receptor beta chains from one sample in a study of OX40 agonist ivuxolimab in advanced cancers. Profiling relied on immunoSEQ multiplex PCR, and the TCRdb table lists in-frame clones only, not all of them. Of around 20,000 clones listed, over 70% are singletons. Specimen: CD4+ or CD8+ T cells sorted from blood, collected in a trial of the OX40 agonist ivuxolimab. These receptors came from an adult with an advanced solid tumor such as melanoma, head and neck, liver or kidney cancer. Both conserved end residues are part of each CDR3. The D gene is left open where the match is weak. Size values are once, few and many counts, or a class for expanded clones, and some rows have none.

D,size,V,J,CDR3,DNA
TRBD1,-,TRBV5-6,TRBJ2-7,CASSIGQGSYEQYF,TGTGCCAGCAGCATCGGACAGGGTTCCTACGAGCAGTACTTC
TRBD1,once,TRBV28,TRBJ2-4,CASSHEGAFKNIQYF,TGTGCCAGCAGTCACGAGGGGGCTTTTAAAAACATTCAGTACTTC
-,few,TRBV28,TRBJ1-1,CASSPNTEAFF,TGTGCCAGCAGCCCCAACACTGAAGCTTTCTTT
-,-,TRBV29-1,TRBJ2-3,CSVRAGLYEYF,TGCAGCGTTCGAGCAGGGTTGTACGAGTATTTT
-,-,TRBV29-1,TRBJ2-7,CSVEIEDYEQYF,TGCAGCGTTGAAATCGAAGACTACGAGCAGTACTTC
-,once,TRBV5-1,TRBJ1-1,CASSLEGGSTEAFF,TGCGCCAGCAGCTTGGAGGGCGGGAGCACTGAAGCTTTCTTT
-,few,TRBV5-1,TRBJ2-1,CASSLLINEQFF,TGCGCCAGCAGCTTGTTAATCAATGAGCAGTTCTTC
TRBD2,once,TRBV28,TRBJ2-1,CASSLDRLAGGHFYNEQFF,TGTGCCAGCAGTTTAGACAGGCTAGCGGGAGGCCATTTTTACAATGAGCAGTTCTTC
-,-,TRBV19,TRBJ1-1,CASSMGSSTEAFF,TGTGCCAGTAGTATGGGGTCGAGCACTGAAGCTTTCTTT
-,-,TRBV4-3,TRBJ1-1,CASSPNLNTEAFF,TGCGCCAGCAGCCCAAACCTGAACACTGAAGCTTTCTTT
-,medium-sized,TRBV5-5,TRBJ2-7,CASSLLGLRHEQYF,TGTGCCAGCAGCTTGCTAGGTCTGCGGCACGAGCAGTACTTC
-,few,TRBV5-8,TRBJ2-7,CASSLWYGDSYEQYF,TGTGCCAGCAGCTTGTGGTATGGGGACTCCTACGAGCAGTACTTC
-,-,TRBV29-1,TRBJ1-1,CSVVEGTEAFF,TGCAGCGTTGTAGAAGGGACTGAAGCTTTCTTT
-,-,TRBV5-8,TRBJ1-5,CASSPSGGDIFQPQHF,TGTGCCAGCAGCCCGTCGGGGGGGGATATTTTCCAGCCCCAGCATTTT